This section outlines one T cell receptor beta chain sequence together with its context. Its antigen is undetermined. The record originates from a study of shared clonotypes between healthy human individuals. Findings of the study overall: Approximately 5% of naive CD4 clonotypes were shared across a few donors.

Replicate PCRs for sorted subsets used 200 to 250 ng DNA; this equaled 30,000 to 35,000 T cell genomes. Libraries were prepared by immunoSEQ multiplex PCR; TCRdb keeps only in-frame clonotypes and omits some of them. The sample includes 2 million to 2.5 million clones, 90% to 97% of them seen just once. Input material: naive CD4+ T cells sorted from blood. Stated subset: CD45RA+ positively selected. The clonotype originates from a man aged 18 to 29 in good health.

The CDR3 DNA reads as TGTGCCAGCCAAGGGCACACTGAAGCTTTCTTT. This gives the protein CASQGHTEAFF. V is TRBV27 and J is TRBJ1-1; D not resolved. Germline V gene sequence: CDR1 MNHEY, CDR2 SMNVEV (reference sequence). V lost 8 bases, J lost 3 bases, and 7 bases lay in between. The CDR3 consists of 11 residues.